This section outlines one T cell receptor (beta chain) sequence together with its context. The data originate from a study of blood T cell repertoires in COVID-19. For the study at large: Acute-phase and convalescent COVID-19 samples originated in the United States, Italy and Spain. Sources were T cells, B-cell-depleted T cells, or PBMCs; the material itself was cDNA or gDNA.

Germline CDR1 MNHEY, CDR2 SMNVEV (reference sequence). The length of the CDR3 is 16 residues. The V segment lost 4 bases and the J segment 6 bases; nucleotides outside the gene matches: 10. Methods used by the authors: Reference gene primers were amplified, and this amplification served to estimate nucleated cell counts. Sequenced by immunoSEQ multiplex PCR; TCRdb stores in-frame clones only, minus some. That table furnishes V, J and clone size, whereas the DNA furnished D and trimming. The sample includes around 150,000 clones, 81% of them seen just once. This TCR came from a woman aged 55-75 years with active or convalescent COVID-19. The sequenced material came from peripheral blood. The V call is TRBV27, the J call TRBJ2-3; TRBD1 matches at 10 bases. The CDR3 loop is CASSSPGTGAGDTQYF. In DNA form, the CDR3 reads TGTGCCAGCAGTTCCCCCGGGACAGGGGCAGGGGATACGCAGTATTTT.